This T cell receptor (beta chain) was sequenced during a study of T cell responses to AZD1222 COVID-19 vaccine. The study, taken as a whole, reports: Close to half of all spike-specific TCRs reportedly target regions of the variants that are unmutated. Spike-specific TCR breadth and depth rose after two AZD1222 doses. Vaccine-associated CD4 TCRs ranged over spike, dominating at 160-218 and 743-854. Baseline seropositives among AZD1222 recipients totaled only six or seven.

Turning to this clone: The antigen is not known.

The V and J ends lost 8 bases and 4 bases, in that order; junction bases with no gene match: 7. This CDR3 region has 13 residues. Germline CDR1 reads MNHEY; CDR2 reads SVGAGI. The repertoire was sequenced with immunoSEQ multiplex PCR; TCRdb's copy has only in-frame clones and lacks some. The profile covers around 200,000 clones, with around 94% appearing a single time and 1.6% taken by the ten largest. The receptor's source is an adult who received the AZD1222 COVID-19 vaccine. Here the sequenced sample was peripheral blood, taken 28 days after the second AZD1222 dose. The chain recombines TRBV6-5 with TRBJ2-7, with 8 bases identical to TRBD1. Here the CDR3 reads CASFRQGSYEQYF. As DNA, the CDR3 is TGTGCCAGCTTTAGACAGGGGAGTTACGAGCAGTACTTC.